The 19 T cell receptor beta chains below were found in one sample sequenced in a study of T-cell memory formation after mild COVID-19. TCRdb independently ran MiXCR on the 5' RACE reads; one entry per CDR3 protein. The repertoire holds hundreds of thousands of distinct CDR3 sequences, roughly a fifth seen once, with about 8.7% in the top ten. The sequenced sample was PBMCs or a T cell subset sorted from them (not recorded which). The source is an adult woman who had mild COVID-19 (a few samples of this study predate the infection). Cell type and time point are not known.

A few counts support this clonotype. V is TRBV11-2 and J is TRBJ2-1; D perhaps matches TRBD2 (7 bases). Per germline, CDR1 SGHAT and CDR2 FQNNGV. The V gene lost 5 bases and the J gene lost 8 bases, with 22 bases spanning the gap. The CDR3 is 16 amino acids. The CDR3 DNA is TGTGCCAGCAGCCACCTCGGCGGGGGCGCCGGGGATGAGCAGTTCTTC. Translating gives CASSHLGGGAGDEQFF.

The gene calls are TRBV24-1 and TRBJ2-1; perhaps TRBD2 as D (6 bases). This CDR3 comprises 17 residues. Trimming left V 5 bases short and J 0 bases short, with 16 bases between. Per the germline V gene, CDR1 is KGHDR and CDR2 is SFDVKD. The DNA for the CDR3 is TGTGCCACCAGTGGTACGGGACTCCTAAGCTCCTACAATGAGCAGTTCTTC. It specifies CATSGTGLLSSYNEQFF.

The rearrangement links TRBV11-3 to TRBJ2-3; TRBD2 agrees at 7 bases. The J segment lost 2 bases and the V segment lost 6 bases, leaving 8 bases of the junction unmatched. Per germline, CDR1 SGHNT and CDR2 YENEEA. The CDR3 runs 15 residues. The CDR3 DNA follows: TGTGCCAGCAGTTCTTCCGGGAGGTACACAGATACGCAGTATTTT. It specifies CASSSSGRYTDTQYF.

The chain joins TRBV4-3 to TRBJ1-1; D gene uncertain. The CDR3 spans 13 residues. The ends were cut back, 0 bases at V and 5 bases at J, with 7 bases in the middle. Germline CDR1 reads LGHNA; CDR2 reads YSLEER. DNA of the CDR3: TGCGCCAGCAGCCAAGATGGGCAGACTGAAGCTTTCTTT. It translates to CASSQDGQTEAFF.

This clonotype has a handful of counts. This chain connects TRBV20-1 to TRBJ2-7; 12 bases agree with TRBD2. The CDR3 extends over 15 amino acids. Germline loops: CDR1 DFQATT, CDR2 SNEGSKA (reference sequence). Losses at the gene ends were 6 bases for V and 4 bases for J; bases not matched to a gene: 10. CDR3 amino acids: CSAARTSGVVYEQYF. The CDR3 coding sequence is TGCAGTGCCGCCCGGACTAGCGGGGTTGTTTACGAGCAGTACTTC.

This clonotype occurred a few times. This sequence joins TRBV24-1 and TRBJ1-1; D is undetermined. Germline V gives CDR1 KGHDR, CDR2 SFDVKD. The V and J ends lost 3 bases and 7 bases respectively, with 14 bases between them. There are 14 residues in the CDR3. This CDR3 reads CATSDATGSGEAFF. The CDR3 DNA follows: TGTGCCACCAGTGATGCCACGGGGTCTGGTGAAGCTTTCTTT.

The CDR3 bases are TGCGCCAGCAGCCAAGATCAAGGGCCGAACACTGAAGCTTTCTTT. Encoded protein: CASSQDQGPNTEAFF. This sequence joins TRBV4-1 and TRBJ1-1; D unresolved. The CDR3 runs 15 residues. Germline V lookup: CDR1 MGHRA, CDR2 YSYEKL. Trimming stripped 0 bases from V and 1 base from J, with 9 bases between.

This clonotype was found a few times. J is TRBJ2-5 and V is TRBV5-1; D gene unclear. V was trimmed by 0 bases and J by 5 bases, leaving 29 bases between them. Germline V gene sequence: CDR1 SGHRS, CDR2 YFSETQ. CDR3 length: 20 residues. The CDR3 DNA reads as TGCGCCAGCAGCTTGGCCGACGCGAGGTCGCCCTCGGAGATAGTTGAGACCCAGTACTTC. It encodes CASSLADARSPSEIVETQYF.

This clonotype was detected a few times. This chain uses TRBV12-3 or TRBV12-4 with TRBJ1-5; D may be TRBD1 (5 bases). The CDR3 runs to 15 residues. V was pared by 6 bases and J by 0 bases, with 12 bases between. The CDR3 loop reads CASSPGTASNQPQHF. As DNA, the CDR3 is TGTGCCAGCAGCCCCGGGACGGCTAGCAATCAGCCCCAGCATTTT.

Written as DNA, the CDR3 is TGCAGTGCTAGAGATCGGGCGGGATCCTCCTACGAGCAGTACTTC. Its translation is CSARDRAGSSYEQYF. The chain uses TRBV20-1 and TRBJ2-7; tentatively, D is TRBD2 (6 bases). Trimming took off 0 bases at V and 0 bases at J, with 12 bases between the two ends. Germline CDR1 and CDR2: DFQATT and SNEGSKA (reference sequence). The CDR3 covers 15 residues.

A few counts support this clonotype. This sequence joins TRBV6-2 or TRBV6-3 and TRBJ1-2; D gene ambiguous. The germline CDR1 and CDR2 sequences are MNHEY and SVGEGT. V lost 6 bases, J lost 5 bases, and 13 bases lay in between. This CDR3 comprises 13 residues. Written as DNA, the CDR3 is TGTGCCAGCAGCGAACTCGCCACGTATGGCTACACCTTC. It translates to CASSELATYGYTF.

This rearrangement joins TRBV12-3 or TRBV12-4 to TRBJ1-1, with a weak D call TRBD1 (6 bases). The CDR3 extends over 16 amino acids. V was trimmed by 6 bases and J by 4 bases, leaving 21 bases between them. The DNA of the CDR3 is TGTGCCAGCAGCCCGAGATGGGGACACGAGGGCACTGAAGCTTTCTTT. Protein sequence: CASSPRWGHEGTEAFF.

The table lists this clonotype with a few counts. The chain joins TRBV5-6 to TRBJ2-2; D gene uncertain. Germline loops: CDR1 SGHDT, CDR2 YYEEEE. The CDR3 totals 16 residues. The V end was cut by 5 bases, the J end by 2 bases, with 16 bases between. As DNA, the CDR3 is TGTGCCAGCAGGGTCCCAACGGGCGTAAACACCGGGGAGCTGTTTTTT. Translating it yields CASRVPTGVNTGELFF.

This clonotype was counted only a few times. V is TRBV4-2 and J is TRBJ2-2, with D possibly matching TRBD1 (6 bases). V was shortened by 0 bases and J by 6 bases, with 8 bases between the two germline ends. CDR3 length: 14 residues. Germline V gives CDR1 LGHNA, CDR2 YNFKEQ. CDR3 nucleotides: TGTGCCAGCAGCCAAGAGGGACAAGCCGGGGAGCTGTTTTTT. Residues: CASSQEGQAGELFF.

CDR3: CASSPVSKSTDTQYF. The CDR3 DNA follows: TGTGCCAGCTCACCCGTATCGAAAAGCACAGATACGCAGTATTTT. The chain combines TRBV18 with TRBJ2-3; D not certain. The CDR3 loop spans 15 amino acids. Deletions cut 3 bases from V and 0 bases from J, with 10 bases between. Per the germline V gene, CDR1 is KGHSH and CDR2 is LQKENI.

This clonotype was seen repeatedly, ten times or more. The chain links TRBV11-2 to TRBJ1-1; D is perhaps TRBD1 (6 bases). The germline CDR1 and CDR2 sequences are SGHAT and FQNNGV. The V and J ends lost 5 bases and 3 bases respectively, with 10 bases between them. The CDR3 is 13 amino acids. CDR3 nucleotides: TGTGCCAGCAGCACTCACAGGGACACTGAAGCTTTCTTT. It is translated as CASSTHRDTEAFF.

This sequence joins TRBV7-6 and TRBJ1-3, with D uncertain. V shed 3 bases and J shed 3 bases, with 12 bases lying between them. CDR1 and CDR2 from the germline V gene are SGHVS and FNYEAQ. This CDR3 is built from 15 residues. The CDR3 region is CASSFNSGVGNTIYF. In DNA form, the CDR3 reads TGTGCCAGCAGCTTCAATTCCGGGGTTGGAAACACCATATATTTT.

This clonotype turned up a few times. The chain recombines TRBV6-2 or TRBV6-3 with TRBJ2-7; 9 nucleotides line up with TRBD1. Germline trimming cut 0 bases from V and 3 bases from J; bases unmatched to any gene: 12. Germline lookup yields CDR1 MNHEY and CDR2 SVGEGT. The CDR3 totals 18 residues. This chain's CDR3 is CASSYSSTRGQGFYEQYF. The CDR3 DNA is TGTGCCAGCAGTTACTCCTCGACTCGAGGACAGGGGTTCTACGAGCAGTACTTC.

This clonotype has just a few counts. The J gene is TRBJ1-2, the V gene TRBV19; D call uncertain. CDR3 length: 12 amino acids. Germline loops: CDR1 LNHDA, CDR2 SQIVND (reference sequence). V was cut by 6 bases and J by 1 base, with 6 bases left in between. The CDR3 loop reads CASREHNYGYTF. The CDR3, as DNA: TGTGCCAGTAGGGAACATAACTATGGCTACACCTTC.